These 29 T cell receptor beta chains came from one sample sequenced in a study of tumor and adjacent non-tumor tissue in lung cancer. TCRbeta libraries were built with three rounds of nested PCR, modified from ARM-PCR. TCRdb reprocessed the multiplex PCR reads via MiXCR and lists one record per CDR3 protein. The table has approximately 100,000 distinct CDR3 sequences, roughly two thirds seen once. RNA was extracted from bulk tissue without any cell sorting. This non-tumor lung sample came from over 3 cm beyond the tumor edge. What was sequenced was distant non-tumor lung tissue. All receptors come from a man aged 55 to 69 with non-small cell lung cancer.

The chain links TRBV11-3 to TRBJ2-1; 7 bases match TRBD1. J gave up 0 bases and V 6 bases, and 8 bases lay outside the gene matches. The germline CDR1 and CDR2 sequences are SGHNT and YENEEA. This CDR3 spans 16 amino acids. The CDR3 is CASSLNRGSSYNEQFF. Here the CDR3 DNA reads TGTGCCAGCAGTTTAAACAGGGGTAGCTCCTACAATGAGCAGTTCTTC. The full variable domain, rest sourced from reference TRBV11-3 and TRBJ2-1, is EAGVVQSPRYKIIEKKQPVAFWCNPISGHNTLYWYLQNLGQGPELLIRYENEEAVDDSQLPKDRFSAERLKGVDSTLKIQPAELGDSAVYLCASSLNRGSSYNEQFFGPGTRLTVL.

This clonotype was detected only a few times. V usage is TRBV21-1 and J usage is TRBJ1-2. TRBV21-1 is a pseudogene segment. The CDR3 is 13 residues long. CDR3: CASSKGGKHGYTF. The DNA of the CDR3 is TGTGCCAGCAGCAAAGGCGGGAAACATGGCTACACCTTC.

This clonotype occurred once. A junction boundary mismatches the germline segment, possibly from a read error. The chain is built from TRBV6-1 and TRBJ2-3; 7 bases match TRBD2. This CDR3 comprises 13 residues. CDR1 and CDR2 from the germline V gene are MNHNS and SASEGT. CDR3 sequence reads: CAIRDYYTNTQYF. CDR3 nucleotide sequence: TGTGCCATCCGGGACTACTACACAAATACGCAGTATTTT.

As concerns this clonotype: A single base separates this from a much larger clone, so it may be a read error. The chain joins TRBV12-3 or TRBV12-4 to TRBJ2-1; TRBD2 agrees at 8 bases. Trimming removed 7 bases from V and 2 bases from J; junction bases left unmatched: 7. The CDR3 covers 15 residues. CDR3 DNA: TGTGCCAGCAATCCCCGGGGGGGCGCCTACAATGAGCAGTTCTTC. The encoded protein is CASNPRGGAYNEQFF.

Turning to this clonotype: Since a much larger clone is just one base distant, this may be a read error. The chain is built from TRBV5-4 and TRBJ2-3, with D perhaps matching TRBD2 (7 bases). Germline loops: CDR1 SGHNT, CDR2 YYREEE (reference sequence). The CDR3 extends over 15 amino acids. Trimming cost V 4 bases and J 5 bases, with 17 bases left between them. In DNA, the CDR3 is TGTGCCAGCAGCCTTAGGGGGGGGCCCGAAGATACGCAGTATTTT. It encodes CASSLRGGPEDTQYF.

This chain connects TRBV4-2 to TRBJ2-7; D possibly corresponds to TRBD1 (7 bases). V was shortened by 6 bases and J by 1 base, with 16 bases between the two germline ends. The CDR3 has 15 residues. CDR1 and CDR2 from the germline V gene are LGHNA and YNFKEQ. Here the CDR3 reads CASSQSRGVSYEQYF. The CDR3 bases are TGTGCCAGCAGTCAAAGCAGGGGGGTATCCTACGAGCAGTACTTC.

This clonotype was observed once. The J gene is TRBJ1-6, the V gene TRBV6-1; no definite D call. V was cut by 3 bases and J by 10 bases, with 13 bases left in between. Germline V gives CDR1 MNHNS, CDR2 SASEGT. CDR3 length: 14 amino acids. DNA of the CDR3: TGTGCCAGCAGTGACGGGAGGGTGTACTCACCCCTCCACTTT. This codes for CASSDGRVYSPLHF.

As concerns this clonotype: This may stem from a read error, because a much larger clone lies one nucleotide away. The chain links TRBV20-1 to TRBJ1-5; D is uncertain. There are 16 residues in the CDR3. Germline assignment: CDR1 DFQATT and CDR2 SNEGSKA (reference sequence). Deletions cut 5 bases from V and 2 bases from J, with 19 bases between. The CDR3 DNA is TGCAGTGCTCGCCCAGTAGTCGACCGGGGCAATCAGCCCCAGCATTTT. It yields the protein CSARPVVDRGNQPQHF.

Only one count was recorded for this clonotype. A read error may be the cause here, since a much bigger clone is one base away. The chain employs TRBV7-8 and TRBJ2-5; the match to TRBD1 covers 10 bases. Germline values: CDR1 SGHVS, CDR2 FQNEAQ. The CDR3 totals 15 residues. The CDR3 sequence is CVSILQDRGRETQYF. CDR3 DNA sequence: TGTGTCAGCATCCTACAGGACAGGGGGAGGGAGACCCAGTACTTC.

This clonotype came up many times. The V call is TRBV29-1, the J call TRBJ2-5, with D possibly called TRBD1 or TRBD2 (5 bases each). With 7 bases removed from V and 2 bases from J, the gap between germline ends came to 14 bases. Germline CDR1 reads SQVTM; CDR2 reads ANQGSEA. This CDR3 has 13 residues. CDR3 sequence (DNA): TGCAGCGCCTCGGGACCTCTTCAAGAGACCCAGTACTTC. The encoded protein is CSASGPLQETQYF.

This clonotype showed up many times. J is TRBJ2-2 and V is TRBV29-1; 9 positions match TRBD1. Germline trimming cut 6 bases from V and 4 bases from J; bases unmatched to any gene: 9. CDR1 SQVTM and CDR2 ANQGSEA come from the germline V gene. The CDR3 totals 15 residues. The chain's CDR3 is CSVADRGKGTGELFF. In nucleotides, the CDR3 is TGCAGCGTCGCGGACAGGGGAAAGGGCACCGGGGAGCTGTTTTTT.

The chain has TRBV4-3 and TRBJ2-2, with 8 bases matching TRBD2. CDR1 and CDR2 from the germline V gene are LGHNA and YSLEER. The CDR3 sequence is 17 residues long. The CDR3 spells CTRLSISGTRRTGELFF. CDR3 sequence (DNA): TGCACTCGCTTATCTATTAGCGGGACTAGGAGGACCGGGGAGCTGTTTTTT.

CDR3: CASSFPGAYEQYF. CDR3 nucleotides: TGTGCCAGCAGCTTTCCCGGCGCCTACGAGCAGTACTTC. The rearrangement uses TRBV11-1 and TRBJ2-7; D uncertain. The V end was cut by 3 bases, the J end by 2 bases, with 8 bases between. The germline V gene encodes CDR1 SGHAT and CDR2 FQDESV (reference sequence). The CDR3 sequence is 13 residues long.

Note on this clonotype: Here the CDR3 omits its conserved ending phenylalanine or tryptophan, so a read error is the likely source. The rearrangement joins TRBV4-2 to TRBJ2-3; D perhaps matches TRBD2 (5 bases). The CDR3 contains 16 residues. Germline loops: CDR1 LGHNA, CDR2 YNFKEQ. The CDR3 here is CASSQAGLFSTDTQYS. The CDR3 DNA reads TGTGCCAGTAGCCAAGCAGGACTCTTCAGCACAGATACGCAGTATTCT.

The chain uses TRBV6-2 or TRBV6-3 and TRBJ2-1; TRBD2 aligns across 10 bases. The length of the CDR3 is 15 residues. J lost 9 bases, V lost 4 bases, and 9 bases had no gene match. CDR1 and CDR2 (germline): MNHEY, SVGEGT. Written as DNA, the CDR3 is TGTGCCAGCAGTTTAGACGGGACTAGCGAGACTGAGCAGTTCTTC. Translating it yields CASSLDGTSETEQFF.

The chain employs TRBV4-1 and TRBJ2-1; D is undetermined. The CDR3 consists of 16 residues. V shed 7 bases and J shed 2 bases, with 18 bases lying between them. CDR1 is MGHRA and CDR2 is YSYEKL in the germline V gene. The CDR3 DNA sequence: TGCGCCAGCACGACTCAGTTTGGGATTCCCTACAATGAGCAGTTCTTC. Translation: CASTTQFGIPYNEQFF.

This clonotype was recorded once. Likely a read error: the CDR3 ends without its conserved phenylalanine or tryptophan. The DNA is omitted, as the CDR3 cannot be located on it reliably, and the CDR3 follows TCRdb's listing. The chain uses TRBV5-5 and TRBJ2-1; the table's D call TRBD1 went unverified against the DNA. The CDR3 contains 15 residues when both ends are counted. Per germline, CDR1 SGHKS and CDR2 YYEKEE (reference sequence). Here the CDR3 reads CASSLLDNLNNEPFL.

As concerns this clonotype: This likely comes from a read error, as the CDR3 has no conserved phenylalanine or tryptophan at its end. The V gene is TRBV11-1, the J gene TRBJ2-7; D is uncertain. The germline V gene encodes CDR1 SGHAT and CDR2 FQDESV (reference sequence). The CDR3 runs 13 residues. In DNA form, the CDR3 reads TGTGCCAGCAGCCTACACGGCGGCTACAAGCAGTACCTC. Protein sequence: CASSLHGGYKQYL.

CDR3 coding DNA: TGTGCCAGCAGATTACAGGTGGGGGACATTCAGTACTTC. It codes for CASRLQVGDIQYF. This sequence joins TRBV12-3 or TRBV12-4 and TRBJ2-4; D could derive from TRBD1 or TRBD2 (5 bases each). Trimming pared 6 bases from V and 8 bases from J, leaving 14 bases between. This CDR3 is 13 amino acids long.

Points on this clonotype: Compared with germline, one end of the junction differs, possibly owing to a read error. The V gene is TRBV29-1, the J gene TRBJ1-4; no clear D. The CDR3 length is 13 residues. The germline V gene encodes CDR1 SQVTM and CDR2 ANQGSEA. The CDR3 loop is CSIEVQPNEKLFF. CDR3 bases: TGCAGCATTGAAGTTCAGCCGAATGAAAAACTATTTTTT.

There are many counts of this clonotype. The V and J genes are TRBV20-1 and TRBJ2-5; 8 bases line up with TRBD1. The trim removed 5 bases at V and 2 bases at J, leaving 4 bases unmatched. The germline V gene encodes CDR1 DFQATT and CDR2 SNEGSKA (reference sequence). This CDR3 has 13 amino acids. The CDR3 loop is CSAPGQGQETQYF. The CDR3 DNA is TGCAGTGCTCCCGGACAGGGACAAGAGACCCAGTACTTC.

About this clonotype: Just one base apart from a much larger clone, this may be a read error. The rearrangement joins TRBV6-1 to TRBJ1-6; D is perhaps TRBD1 (6 bases). Germline values: CDR1 MNHNS, CDR2 SASEGT. This CDR3 has 18 amino acids. The CDR3 coding sequence is TGTGCCACCAGTGAGGCAGCGGGGGGCGCCAGGGTTCGTTCACCCCTCCACTTT. Its translation: CATSEAAGGARVRSPLHF.

By frequency in the sample, this clonotype is medium-sized. The chain has TRBV11-2 and TRBJ1-2, with no clear D. CDR3 length equals 14 residues. V was trimmed by 5 bases and J by 2 bases, leaving 12 bases between them. Germline-derived CDR1 and CDR2 are SGHAT and FQNNGV. CDR3 DNA sequence: TGTGCCAGCAGCCCCCTGGCAGGAAACTATGGCTACACCTTC. Protein product: CASSPLAGNYGYTF.

This clonotype appeared many times. One end of the junction fails to match germline, which may point to a read error. The chain combines TRBV7-9 with TRBJ2-3, with 7 positions matching TRBD1. CDR3 length equals 14 residues. The germline CDR1 and CDR2 sequences are SEHNR and FQNEAQ (reference sequence). The chain's CDR3 is CASSLLGGTDRQYF. The CDR3 nucleotides read TGTGCCAGCAGCTTATTAGGGGGCACAGATAGGCAGTATTTT.

About this clonotype: An end of the junction does not agree with germline; a read error may underlie this. The chain recombines TRBV12-3 or TRBV12-4 with TRBJ2-1; D unresolved. The CDR3 length is 13 residues. The CDR3 spells CASSLYRPNEEFF. Written as DNA, the CDR3 is TGTGCCAGCAGTTTATATCGTCCCAATGAGGAGTTCTTC.

This clonotype came up a few times. The gene calls are TRBV12-3 or TRBV12-4 and TRBJ2-3; 10 bases line up with TRBD2. V lost 8 bases to trimming and J lost 2 bases; unmatched junction nucleotides: 10. The CDR3 extends over 16 amino acids. This CDR3 reads CASGLAGVVFTDTQYF. CDR3 DNA: TGTGCCAGCGGTCTAGCGGGAGTCGTTTTCACAGATACGCAGTATTTT.

Turning to this clonotype: Without the conserved terminal phenylalanine or tryptophan, this CDR3 likely stems from a read error. This chain links TRBV29-1 with TRBJ2-1; 7 nucleotides agree with TRBD1. Trimming removed 6 bases from V and 9 bases from J; junction bases left unmatched: 11. There are 13 residues in the CDR3. The germline gives CDR1 SQVTM, CDR2 ANQGSEA. CDR3 protein: CSVARDSWSEQFS. DNA of the CDR3: TGCAGCGTCGCTCGGGACAGCTGGAGTGAGCAGTTCTCA.

This clonotype was picked up many times. The J gene is TRBJ2-1, the V gene TRBV12-3 or TRBV12-4; D unclear. Between the trimmed V and J ends, which lost 8 bases and 4 bases, there was a span of 15 bases. The CDR3 loop spans 14 amino acids. In DNA, the CDR3 is TGTGCCAGCGTATCCCGGGCCTCTTACAATGAGCAGTTCTTC. This sequence encodes CASVSRASYNEQFF.

In the case of this clonotype: This clone may be a read error of a much larger clone one base away. The rearrangement joins TRBV5-6 to TRBJ2-1; D might be TRBD1 or TRBD2, each matching 5 bases. CDR3 length: 15 amino acids. Germline CDR1 and CDR2: SGHDT and YYEEEE. The CDR3 reads CASSFRGSGYNKQFF. Here the CDR3 DNA reads TGTGCCAGCAGCTTCCGGGGCTCGGGCTACAATAAGCAGTTCTTC.